The next 9 T cell receptor beta chains were all read from a single sample in a study of shared clonotypes between healthy human individuals. The repertoire was sequenced with immunoSEQ multiplex PCR; TCRdb's copy has only in-frame clones and lacks some. The data contain roughly 2.2 million clones, 90% to 95% of them singletons. Specimen: naive CD4+ T cells from PBMCs. As to subset: CD45RA+ positively selected. These receptors all stem from a man younger than 35 in good health. Some clones in this sample may be carry-over from other donors' samples.

The chain is built from TRBV11-2 and TRBJ2-7; TRBD1 agrees at 8 bases. The CDR3 has 17 amino acids. Germline CDR1 SGHAT, CDR2 FQNNGV. V lost 5 bases to trimming and J lost 1 base; unmatched junction nucleotides: 13. CDR3 amino acids: CASSPAGGDRFSYEQYF. In DNA form, the CDR3 reads TGTGCCAGCAGCCCCGCTGGAGGGGACAGGTTTTCCTACGAGCAGTACTTC.

The genes are TRBV6-6 and TRBJ1-2, with D perhaps TRBD1 (5 bases). Germline assignment: CDR1 MNHNY and CDR2 SVGAGI (reference sequence). Trimming left V 7 bases short and J 4 bases short, with 19 bases between. The CDR3 is 15 amino acids. CDR3 sequence reads: CASKEQAQLTYGYTF. DNA for the CDR3: TGTGCCAGCAAGGAACAGGCCCAGCTAACCTATGGCTACACCTTC.

The chain employs TRBV30 and TRBJ1-6; D gene ambiguous. CDR3 length equals 12 residues. CDR1 is GTSNPN, CDR2 SVGIG, per germline (reference sequence). The ends were cut back, 0 bases at V and 9 bases at J, with 6 bases in the middle. CDR3 bases: TGTGCCTGGAGTGTAAATATTTCACCCCTCCACTTT. It is translated as CAWSVNISPLHF.

This clone was seen a handful of times. This sequence joins TRBV14 and TRBJ1-1, with 7 bases matching TRBD1. From germline, CDR1 is SGHDN and CDR2 FVKESK. V was pared by 6 bases and J by 3 bases, with 7 bases of the junction left unmatched. There are 14 residues in the CDR3. CDR3 loop: CASSPRQGHTEAFF. CDR3 sequence (DNA): TGTGCCAGCAGTCCGAGACAGGGCCACACTGAAGCTTTCTTT.

V and J are TRBV2 and TRBJ2-2, with 8 nucleotides matching TRBD2. Trimming removed 6 bases from V and 6 bases from J; junction bases left unmatched: 9. Germline loops: CDR1 SNHLY, CDR2 FYNNEI. The CDR3 contains 15 residues. The CDR3 bases are TGTGCCAGCAGGGTCCTTAGCGGGATCTCCGGGGAGCTGTTTTTT. This gives the protein CASRVLSGISGELFF. Drawing the rest from reference TRBV2 and TRBJ2-2, the complete variable domain is EPEVTQTPSHQVTQMGQEVILRCVPISNHLYFYWYRQILGQKVEFLVSFYNNEISEKSEIFDDQFSVERPDGSNFTLKIRSTKLEDSAMYFCASRVLSGISGELFFGEGSRLTVL.

Comment on this clone: Other DNA sequences from this sample encode an identical CDR3 as well. The V call is TRBV18, the J call TRBJ2-5; no definite D call. Germline V gives CDR1 KGHSH, CDR2 LQKENI. The CDR3 has 14 amino acids. Trimming took 1 base from V and 1 from J, leaving 7 bases between them. The CDR3 loop is CASSPQPAQETQYF. The CDR3 DNA follows: TGTGCCAGCTCACCACAACCCGCCCAAGAGACCCAGTACTTC.

The CDR3 nucleotides read TGTGCCAGCAGCCTGGCTTTTGGAGGGGACGAGACCCAGTACTTC. Its protein product is CASSLAFGGDETQYF. This rearrangement joins TRBV7-9 to TRBJ2-5; TRBD2 might be the D (6 bases). Trimming removed 5 bases from V and 5 bases from J, with 18 bases in between. Germline CDR1 is SEHNR and CDR2 is FQNEAQ (reference sequence). The CDR3 is 15 amino acids.

The V and J genes are TRBV5-1 and TRBJ2-2; either TRBD1 or TRBD2 may fit D (5 bases each). The CDR3 runs 14 residues. CDR1 and CDR2 from the germline V gene are SGHRS and YFSETQ. V shed 4 bases and J shed 5 bases, with 12 bases lying between them. CDR3 sequence (DNA): TGCGCCAGCAGCCTGGGGGATCTAACCGGGGAGCTGTTTTTT. It translates to CASSLGDLTGELFF.

The chain couples TRBV19 to TRBJ2-1, with D maybe TRBD1 (5 bases). V was clipped by 5 bases and J by 14 bases, with 25 bases between them. The CDR3 consists of 15 residues. The germline V gene has CDR1 LNHDA and CDR2 SQIVND (reference sequence). The CDR3 region is CASSPYSQDKNRKFF. CDR3 in DNA: TGTGCCAGTAGTCCCTACTCCCAGGACAAAAATAGGAAGTTCTTC.